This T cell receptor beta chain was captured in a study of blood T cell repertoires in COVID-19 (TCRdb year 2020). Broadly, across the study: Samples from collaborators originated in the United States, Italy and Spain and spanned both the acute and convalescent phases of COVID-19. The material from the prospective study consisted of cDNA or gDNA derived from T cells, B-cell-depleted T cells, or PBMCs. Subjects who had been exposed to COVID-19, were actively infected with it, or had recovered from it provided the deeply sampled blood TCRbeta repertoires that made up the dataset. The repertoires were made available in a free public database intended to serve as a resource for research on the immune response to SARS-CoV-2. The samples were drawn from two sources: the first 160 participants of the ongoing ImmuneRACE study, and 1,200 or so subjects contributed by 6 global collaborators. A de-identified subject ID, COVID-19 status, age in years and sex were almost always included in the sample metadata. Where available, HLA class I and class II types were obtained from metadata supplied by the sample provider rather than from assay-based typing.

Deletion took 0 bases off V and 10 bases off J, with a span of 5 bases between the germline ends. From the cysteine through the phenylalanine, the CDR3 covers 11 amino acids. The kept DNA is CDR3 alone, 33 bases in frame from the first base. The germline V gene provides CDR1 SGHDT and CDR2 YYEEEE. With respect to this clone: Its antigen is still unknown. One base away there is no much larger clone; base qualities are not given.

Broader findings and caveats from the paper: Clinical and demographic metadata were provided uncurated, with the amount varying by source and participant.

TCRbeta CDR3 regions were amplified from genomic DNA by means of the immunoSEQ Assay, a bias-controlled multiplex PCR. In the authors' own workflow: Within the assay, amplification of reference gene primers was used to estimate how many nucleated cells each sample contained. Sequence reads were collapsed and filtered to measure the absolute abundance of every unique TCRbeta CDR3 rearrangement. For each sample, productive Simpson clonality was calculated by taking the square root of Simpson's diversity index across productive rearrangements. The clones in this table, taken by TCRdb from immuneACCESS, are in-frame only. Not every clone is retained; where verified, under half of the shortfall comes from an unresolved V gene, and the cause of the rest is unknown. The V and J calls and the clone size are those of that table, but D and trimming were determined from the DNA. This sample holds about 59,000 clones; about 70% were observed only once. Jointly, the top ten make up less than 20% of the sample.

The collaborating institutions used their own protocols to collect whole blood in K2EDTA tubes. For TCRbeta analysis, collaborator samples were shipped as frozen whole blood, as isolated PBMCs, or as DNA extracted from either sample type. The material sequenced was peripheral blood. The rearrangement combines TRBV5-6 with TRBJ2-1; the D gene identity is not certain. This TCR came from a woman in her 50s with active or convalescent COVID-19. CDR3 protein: CASSLATEQFF. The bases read TGTGCCAGCAGCTTGGCTACCGAGCAGTTCTTC.